This T cell receptor (beta chain) was identified during a study of chemoradiotherapy in HPV16-positive cancers. About the research overall: Candidate HPV-specific clones and shared TCR motifs came from a couple of HPV16-positive patients.

Method: immunoSEQ multiplex PCR; TCRdb's copy keeps in-frame clones and lacks some. The repertoire consists of about 34,000 clones, with over 80% occurring once and the leading ten covering roughly 3.4%. General study points: HPV-responsive T-cell expansion during chemoradiotherapy was linked to improved recurrence-free survival in HPV16-positive patients. HPV-specific T cells were functionally defined from only a couple of HPV16-positive patients.

Samples were taken several times over chemoradiotherapy. CDR3 length: 15 residues. Trimming took 5 bases from V and 0 from J, leaving 13 bases between them. Germline V CDR1 and CDR2: MNHEY, SMNVEV (reference sequence). A word on this clone: The antigen is unknown.

This sequence was found in a human donor with HPV-associated anogenital cancer. Here the sequenced sample was blood, taken from a patient who underwent chemoradiotherapy. This chain uses TRBV27 with TRBJ1-1; D may be TRBD1 (5 bases). The CDR3 region is CASSATGALNTEAFF. CDR3 sequence (DNA): TGTGCCAGCAGTGCCACCGGGGCATTGAACACTGAAGCTTTCTTT.